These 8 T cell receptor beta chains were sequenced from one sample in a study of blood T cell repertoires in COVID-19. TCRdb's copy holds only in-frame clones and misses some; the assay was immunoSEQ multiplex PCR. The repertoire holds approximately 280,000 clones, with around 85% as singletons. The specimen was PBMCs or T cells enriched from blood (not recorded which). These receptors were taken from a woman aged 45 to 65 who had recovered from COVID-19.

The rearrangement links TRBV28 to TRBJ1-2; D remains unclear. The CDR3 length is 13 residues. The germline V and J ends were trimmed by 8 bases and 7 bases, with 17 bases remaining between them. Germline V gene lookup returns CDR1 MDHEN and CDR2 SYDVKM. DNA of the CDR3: TGTGCCAGCGCGCTTTCGGTGAGGGTTGGCTACACCTTC. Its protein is CASALSVRVGYTF.

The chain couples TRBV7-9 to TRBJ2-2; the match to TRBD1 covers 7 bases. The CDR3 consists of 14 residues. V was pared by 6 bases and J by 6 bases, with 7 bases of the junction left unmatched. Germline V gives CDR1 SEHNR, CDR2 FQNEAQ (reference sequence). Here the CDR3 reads CASSSTGSPGELFF. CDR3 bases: TGTGCCAGCAGTTCGACAGGGAGTCCCGGGGAGCTGTTTTTT.

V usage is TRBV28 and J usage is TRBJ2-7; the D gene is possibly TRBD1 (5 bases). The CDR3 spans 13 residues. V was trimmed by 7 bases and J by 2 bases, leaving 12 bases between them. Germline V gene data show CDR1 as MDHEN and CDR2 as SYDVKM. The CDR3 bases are TGTGCCAGCACGGACACCTCGCCCTACGAGCAGTACTTC. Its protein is CASTDTSPYEQYF.

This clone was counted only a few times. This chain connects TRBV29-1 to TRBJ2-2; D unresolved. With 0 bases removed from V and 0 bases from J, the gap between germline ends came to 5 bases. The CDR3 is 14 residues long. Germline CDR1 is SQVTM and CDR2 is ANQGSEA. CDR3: CSVEDYSNTGELFF. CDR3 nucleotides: TGCAGCGTTGAAGACTATTCGAACACCGGGGAGCTGTTTTTT.

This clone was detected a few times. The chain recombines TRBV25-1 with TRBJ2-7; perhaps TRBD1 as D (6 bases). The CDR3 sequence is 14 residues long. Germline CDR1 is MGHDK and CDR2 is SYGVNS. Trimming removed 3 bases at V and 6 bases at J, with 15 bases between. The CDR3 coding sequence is TGTGCCAGCAGTGACCTCCCGGGACAAATCGAGCAGTACTTC. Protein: CASSDLPGQIEQYF.

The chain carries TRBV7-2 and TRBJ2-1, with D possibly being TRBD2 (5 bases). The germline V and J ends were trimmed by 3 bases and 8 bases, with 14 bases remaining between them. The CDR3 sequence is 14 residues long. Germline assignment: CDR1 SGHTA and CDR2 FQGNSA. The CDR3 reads CASSFFRGSYEQFF. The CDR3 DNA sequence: TGTGCCAGCAGCTTCTTTCGTGGGAGTTATGAGCAGTTCTTC.

The CDR3 is CASRDKSGNEKLFF. The DNA for the CDR3 is TGTGCCAGCAGGGACAAGTCAGGGAATGAAAAACTGTTTTTT. The chain couples TRBV6-5 to TRBJ1-4; D is perhaps TRBD1 (5 bases). V shed 6 bases and J shed 5 bases, with 13 bases lying between them. Germline V gene data show CDR1 as MNHEY and CDR2 as SVGAGI. The CDR3 has 14 residues.

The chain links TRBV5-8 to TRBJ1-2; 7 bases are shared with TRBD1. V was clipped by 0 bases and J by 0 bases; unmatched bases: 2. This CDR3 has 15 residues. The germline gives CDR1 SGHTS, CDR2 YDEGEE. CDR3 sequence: CASSLGDSSNYGYTF. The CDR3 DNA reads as TGTGCCAGCAGCTTGGGGGACAGCTCTAACTATGGCTACACCTTC.